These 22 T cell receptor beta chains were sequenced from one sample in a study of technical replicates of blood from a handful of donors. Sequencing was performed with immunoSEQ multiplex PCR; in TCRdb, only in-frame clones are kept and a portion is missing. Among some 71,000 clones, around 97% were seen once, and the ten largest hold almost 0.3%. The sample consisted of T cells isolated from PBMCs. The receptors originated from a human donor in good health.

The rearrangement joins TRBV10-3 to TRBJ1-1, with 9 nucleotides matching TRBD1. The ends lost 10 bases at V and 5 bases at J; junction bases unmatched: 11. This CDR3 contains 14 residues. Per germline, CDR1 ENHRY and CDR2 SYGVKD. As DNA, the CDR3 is TGTGCCACCACGGGACAGGGCGCTAGGACTGAAGCTTTCTTT. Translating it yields CATTGQGARTEAFF.

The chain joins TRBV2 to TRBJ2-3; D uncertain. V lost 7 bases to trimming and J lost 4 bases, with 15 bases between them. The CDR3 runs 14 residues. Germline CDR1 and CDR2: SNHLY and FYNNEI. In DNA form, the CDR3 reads TGTGCCAGCACAGGCGCCCGATCGGCAGATACGCAGTATTTT. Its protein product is CASTGARSADTQYF.

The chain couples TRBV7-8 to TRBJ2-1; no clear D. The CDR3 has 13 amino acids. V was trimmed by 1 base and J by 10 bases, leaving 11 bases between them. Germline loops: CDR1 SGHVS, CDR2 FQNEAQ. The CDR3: CASSLVADEEQFF. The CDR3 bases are TGTGCCAGCAGCTTAGTGGCGGATGAGGAGCAGTTCTTC.

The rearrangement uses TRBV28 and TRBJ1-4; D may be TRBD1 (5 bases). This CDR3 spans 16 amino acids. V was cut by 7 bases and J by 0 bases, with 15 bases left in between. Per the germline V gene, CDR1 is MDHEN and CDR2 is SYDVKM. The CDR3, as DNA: TGTGCCAGCACTTTCGGAGGGGATACAACTAATGAAAAACTGTTTTTT. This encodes CASTFGGDTTNEKLFF.

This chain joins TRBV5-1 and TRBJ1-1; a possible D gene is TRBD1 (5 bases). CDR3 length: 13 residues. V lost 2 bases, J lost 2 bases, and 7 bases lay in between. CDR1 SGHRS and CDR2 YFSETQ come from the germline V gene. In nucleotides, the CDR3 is TGCGCCAGCAGCTTCCAGGGAAACACTGAAGCTTTCTTT. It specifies CASSFQGNTEAFF.

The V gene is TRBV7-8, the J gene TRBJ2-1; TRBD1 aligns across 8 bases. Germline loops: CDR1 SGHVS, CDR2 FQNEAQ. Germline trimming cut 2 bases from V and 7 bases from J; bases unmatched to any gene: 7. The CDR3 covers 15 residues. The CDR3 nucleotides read TGTGCCAGCAGCTTAAGTCGGACAGGGAGAAATGAGCAGTTCTTC. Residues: CASSLSRTGRNEQFF.

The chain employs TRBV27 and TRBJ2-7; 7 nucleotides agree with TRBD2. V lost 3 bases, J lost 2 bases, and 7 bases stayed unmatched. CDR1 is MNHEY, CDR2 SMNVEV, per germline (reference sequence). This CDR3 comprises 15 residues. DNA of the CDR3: TGTGCCAGCAGTTTTCGGCGGGAGAGAACCTACGAGCAGTACTTC. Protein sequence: CASSFRRERTYEQYF.

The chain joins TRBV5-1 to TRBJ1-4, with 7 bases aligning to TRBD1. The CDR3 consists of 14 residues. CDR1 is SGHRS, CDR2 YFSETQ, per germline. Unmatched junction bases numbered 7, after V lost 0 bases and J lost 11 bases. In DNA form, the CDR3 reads TGCGCCAGCAGCTTGGAAAGGGCAGGGGGTAAACTGTTTTTT. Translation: CASSLERAGGKLFF.

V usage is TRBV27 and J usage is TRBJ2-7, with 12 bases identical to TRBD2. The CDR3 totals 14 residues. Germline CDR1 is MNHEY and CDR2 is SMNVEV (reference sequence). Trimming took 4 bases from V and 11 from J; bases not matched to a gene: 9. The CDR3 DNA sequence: TGTGCCAGCAGTTCGTTGGCTAGCGGGAGGGAAGAGTACTTC. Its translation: CASSSLASGREEYF.

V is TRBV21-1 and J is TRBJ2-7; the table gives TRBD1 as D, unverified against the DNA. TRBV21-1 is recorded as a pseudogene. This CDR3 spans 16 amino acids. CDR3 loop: CASSKALRQGVNEQYF. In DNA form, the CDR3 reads TGTGCCAGCAGCAAAGCGCTGAGACAGGGGGTGAACGAGCAGTACTTC.

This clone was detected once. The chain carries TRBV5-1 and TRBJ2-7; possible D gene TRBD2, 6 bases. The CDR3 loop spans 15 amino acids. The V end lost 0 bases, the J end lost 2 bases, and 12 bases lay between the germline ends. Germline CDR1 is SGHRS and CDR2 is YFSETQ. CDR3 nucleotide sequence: TGCGCCAGCAGCTTGGGTCTGGGGGGACCCTACGAGCAGTACTTC. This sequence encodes CASSLGLGGPYEQYF.

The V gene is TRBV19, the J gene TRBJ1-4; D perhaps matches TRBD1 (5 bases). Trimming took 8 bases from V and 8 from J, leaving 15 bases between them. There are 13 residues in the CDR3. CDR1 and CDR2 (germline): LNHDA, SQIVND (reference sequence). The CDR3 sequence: CASFPASGEKLFF. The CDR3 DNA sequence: TGTGCCAGTTTCCCCGCGTCAGGGGAAAAACTGTTTTTT.

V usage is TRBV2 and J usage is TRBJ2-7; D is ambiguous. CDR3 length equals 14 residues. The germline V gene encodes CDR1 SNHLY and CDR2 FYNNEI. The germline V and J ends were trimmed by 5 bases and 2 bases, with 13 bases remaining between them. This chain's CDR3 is CASSFRVRAYEQYF. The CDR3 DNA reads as TGTGCCAGCAGTTTTCGGGTACGGGCCTACGAGCAGTACTTC. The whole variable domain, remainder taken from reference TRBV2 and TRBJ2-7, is EPEVTQTPSHQVTQMGQEVILRCVPISNHLYFYWYRQILGQKVEFLVSFYNNEISEKSEIFDDQFSVERPDGSNFTLKIRSTKLEDSAMYFCASSFRVRAYEQYFGPGTRLTVT.

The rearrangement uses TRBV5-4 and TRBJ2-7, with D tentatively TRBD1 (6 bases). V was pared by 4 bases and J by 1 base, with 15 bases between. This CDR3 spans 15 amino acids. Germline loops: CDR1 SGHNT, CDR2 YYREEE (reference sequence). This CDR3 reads CASSRRTETSYEQYF. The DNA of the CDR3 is TGTGCCAGCAGCCGAAGGACAGAGACATCCTACGAGCAGTACTTC.

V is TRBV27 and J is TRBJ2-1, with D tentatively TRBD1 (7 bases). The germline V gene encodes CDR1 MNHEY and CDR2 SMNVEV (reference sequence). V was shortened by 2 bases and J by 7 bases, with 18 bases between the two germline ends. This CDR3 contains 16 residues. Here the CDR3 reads CASSLTPPAGGNEQFF. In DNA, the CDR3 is TGTGCCAGCAGTTTAACCCCCCCCGCAGGGGGGAATGAGCAGTTCTTC.

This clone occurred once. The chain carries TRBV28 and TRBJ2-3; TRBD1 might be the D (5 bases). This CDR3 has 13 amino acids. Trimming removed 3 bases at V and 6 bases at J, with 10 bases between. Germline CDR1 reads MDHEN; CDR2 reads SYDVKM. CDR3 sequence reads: CASSLSGKDTQYF. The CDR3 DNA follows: TGTGCCAGCAGTTTGTCAGGGAAGGATACGCAGTATTTT.

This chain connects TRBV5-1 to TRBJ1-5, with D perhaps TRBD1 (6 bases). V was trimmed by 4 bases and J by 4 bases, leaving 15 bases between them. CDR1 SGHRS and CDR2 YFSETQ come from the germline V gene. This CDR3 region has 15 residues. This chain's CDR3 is CASSPRGGRNQPQHF. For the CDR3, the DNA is TGCGCCAGCAGCCCGAGGGGGGGGCGAAATCAGCCCCAGCATTTT.

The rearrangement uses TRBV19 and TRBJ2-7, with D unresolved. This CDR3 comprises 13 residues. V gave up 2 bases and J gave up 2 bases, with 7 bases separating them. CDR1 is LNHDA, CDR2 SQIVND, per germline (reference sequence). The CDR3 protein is CASSITVTYEQYF. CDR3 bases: TGTGCCAGTAGTATAACAGTTACCTACGAGCAGTACTTC.

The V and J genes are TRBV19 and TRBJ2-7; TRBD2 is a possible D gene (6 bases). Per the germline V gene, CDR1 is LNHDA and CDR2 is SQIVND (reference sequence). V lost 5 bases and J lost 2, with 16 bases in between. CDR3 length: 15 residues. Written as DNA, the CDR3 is TGTGCCAGTAGTTCGACTTCCGGGAGCCCCTACGAGCAGTACTTC. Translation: CASSSTSGSPYEQYF.

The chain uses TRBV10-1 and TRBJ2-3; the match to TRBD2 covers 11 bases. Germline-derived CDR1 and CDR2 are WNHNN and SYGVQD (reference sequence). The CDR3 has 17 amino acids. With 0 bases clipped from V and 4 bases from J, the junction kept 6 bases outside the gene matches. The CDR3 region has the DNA TGCGCCAGCAGTGAGTCGGTATTAGCGGGAGGGCCAGATACGCAGTATTTT. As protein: CASSESVLAGGPDTQYF.

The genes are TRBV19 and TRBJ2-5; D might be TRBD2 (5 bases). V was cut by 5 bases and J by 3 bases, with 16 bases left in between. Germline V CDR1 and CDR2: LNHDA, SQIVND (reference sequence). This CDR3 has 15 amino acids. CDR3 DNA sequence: TGTGCCAGTAGTCCCCGGCGAGGGAGTGAAGAGACCCAGTACTTC. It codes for CASSPRRGSEETQYF.

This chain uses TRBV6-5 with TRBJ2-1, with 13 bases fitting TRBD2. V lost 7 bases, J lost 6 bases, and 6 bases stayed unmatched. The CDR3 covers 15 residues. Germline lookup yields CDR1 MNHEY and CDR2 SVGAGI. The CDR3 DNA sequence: TGTGCCAGCATTTGGACTAGCGGGAGTGGCAATGAGCAGTTCTTC. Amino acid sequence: CASIWTSGSGNEQFF.